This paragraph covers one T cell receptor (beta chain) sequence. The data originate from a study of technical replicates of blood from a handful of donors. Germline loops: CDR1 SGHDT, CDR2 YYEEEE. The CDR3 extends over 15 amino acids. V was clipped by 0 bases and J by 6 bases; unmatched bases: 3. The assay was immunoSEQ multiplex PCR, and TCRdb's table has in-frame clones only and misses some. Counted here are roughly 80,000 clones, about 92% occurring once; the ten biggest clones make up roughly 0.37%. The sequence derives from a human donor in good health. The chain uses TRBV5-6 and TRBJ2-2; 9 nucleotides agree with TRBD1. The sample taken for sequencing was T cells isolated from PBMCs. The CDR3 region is CASSLGDRDSGELFF. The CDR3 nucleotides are TGTGCCAGCAGCTTGGGGGACAGGGACTCCGGGGAGCTGTTTTTT.